The 26 T cell receptor beta chains below all came from one sample that was sequenced in a study of cytomegalovirus exposure and HLA in healthy donors. The PCR ran on 60 Vbeta and 13 Jbeta primers. Profiled with immunoSEQ multiplex PCR; TCRdb holds only in-frame clones, not every one. The data show approximately 160,000 clones, roughly 65% seen once. Material: PBMCs. Receptors were obtained from a man aged 18 to 30 in good health and CMV-seropositive.

V is TRBV7-2 and J is TRBJ1-5; D not resolved. V lost 5 bases and J 2 bases, leaving 16 bases between the germline ends. The CDR3 runs to 16 residues. Germline lookup yields CDR1 SGHTA and CDR2 FQGNSA. The CDR3 nucleotides are TGTGCCAGCAGCACTGACATGGTAGTAGGCAATCAGCCCCAGCATTTT. Translation: CASSTDMVVGNQPQHF.

The rearrangement links TRBV25-1 to TRBJ1-2; D perhaps matches TRBD1 (5 bases). The germline V and J ends were trimmed by 4 bases and 4 bases, with 19 bases remaining between them. Per the germline V gene, CDR1 is MGHDK and CDR2 is SYGVNS. The CDR3 contains 16 residues. The CDR3 sequence: CASSGPEEGRVYGYTF. The CDR3 bases are TGTGCCAGCAGTGGACCCGAGGAGGGGCGCGTCTATGGCTACACCTTC.

With respect to this clone: The sample carries other DNA sequences with the same CDR3. V usage is TRBV19 and J usage is TRBJ1-1; 8 nucleotides align to TRBD1. This CDR3 is built from 14 residues. Germline CDR1 reads LNHDA; CDR2 reads SQIVND (reference sequence). V lost 3 bases to trimming and J lost 1 base; unmatched junction nucleotides: 1. CDR3 DNA: TGTGCCAGTAGTATCGGACAGGGGAACACTGAAGCTTTCTTT. It specifies CASSIGQGNTEAFF.

J is TRBJ2-3 and V is TRBV5-8, with D tentatively TRBD1 (6 bases). V was shortened by 5 bases and J by 5 bases, with 12 bases between the two germline ends. CDR3 length: 13 residues. Germline V gene sequence: CDR1 SGHTS, CDR2 YDEGEE. The CDR3 spells CASSFTGQDTQYF. CDR3 bases: TGTGCCAGCAGTTTCACAGGGCAAGATACGCAGTATTTT.

V gene TRBV5-1 combines with J gene TRBJ2-1; TRBD1 matches 9 bases. V shed 4 bases, J shed 1 base, and the junction held 9 bases outside the gene matches. From germline, CDR1 is SGHRS and CDR2 YFSETQ. The CDR3 spans 17 residues. DNA of the CDR3: TGCGCCAGCAGCCCACATTCAGGGACAGGGTCCTACAATGAGCAGTTCTTC. It translates to CASSPHSGTGSYNEQFF.

The CDR3 is CASSRDSDSSYEQYV. The CDR3 bases are TGTGCCAGCAGCCGCGACAGTGATAGCTCCTACGAGCAGTACGTC. The chain uses TRBV28 and TRBJ2-7; D might be TRBD1 (5 bases). The V end was cut by 6 bases, the J end by 0 bases, with 15 bases between. Germline CDR1 reads MDHEN; CDR2 reads SYDVKM. This CDR3 spans 15 amino acids.

The chain is built from TRBV19 and TRBJ1-1, with D unclear. CDR1 LNHDA and CDR2 SQIVND come from the germline V gene (reference sequence). The V and J ends lost 5 bases and 5 bases respectively, with 9 bases between them. The CDR3 is 12 residues long. The CDR3 region is CASSGRVTEAFF. As DNA, the CDR3 is TGTGCCAGTAGTGGGCGGGTTACTGAAGCTTTCTTT.

In this sample, this clone turned up once. The chain joins TRBV19 to TRBJ2-5, with 14 bases fitting TRBD2. This CDR3 region has 17 residues. V lost 6 bases, J lost 3 bases, and 9 bases stayed unmatched. Germline-derived CDR1 and CDR2 are LNHDA and SQIVND (reference sequence). The CDR3 loop is CASSNRLAGGVKETQYF. For the CDR3, the DNA is TGTGCCAGTAGCAACAGACTAGCGGGAGGGGTAAAAGAGACCCAGTACTTC.

The V and J genes are TRBV7-3 and TRBJ1-2, with 10 bases fitting TRBD1. The germline V gene encodes CDR1 SGHTA and CDR2 FQGTGA. V lost 2 bases, J lost 5 bases, and 2 bases stayed unmatched. There are 14 residues in the CDR3. The CDR3 DNA reads as TGTGCCAGCAGCTTAGGGGGACAGGGGTATGGCTACACCTTC. Amino acids: CASSLGGQGYGYTF.

This clone was seen a few times. The chain carries TRBV6-1 and TRBJ1-4; the D is unclear. Germline V lookup: CDR1 MNHNS, CDR2 SASEGT. V gave up 4 bases and J gave up 4 bases, with 7 bases separating them. The CDR3 is 13 residues long. The CDR3 spells CASSAGLNEKLFF. CDR3 DNA sequence: TGTGCCAGCAGTGCAGGACTTAATGAAAAACTGTTTTTT.

The genes are TRBV7-2 and TRBJ1-1; 7 nucleotides agree with TRBD1. The CDR3 runs to 14 residues. Germline-derived CDR1 and CDR2 are SGHTA and FQGNSA. The J segment lost 1 base and the V segment lost 3 bases, leaving 2 bases of the junction unmatched. The CDR3 sequence: CASSLDRWNTEAFF. In DNA, the CDR3 is TGTGCCAGCAGCTTGGACAGGTGGAACACTGAAGCTTTCTTT.

The CDR3 sequence: CASSSQDSLNSPLHF. CDR3 sequence (DNA): TGTGCCAGCAGCTCCCAGGACAGCCTAAATTCACCCCTCCACTTT. The genes are TRBV7-6 and TRBJ1-6, with D tentatively TRBD1 (6 bases). Germline CDR1 and CDR2: SGHVS and FNYEAQ. The V end lost 4 bases, the J end lost 7 bases, and 14 bases lay between the germline ends. This CDR3 has 15 amino acids.

This clone was counted only a few times. The chain links TRBV28 to TRBJ2-1, with 10 bases that match TRBD2. Germline V gene sequence: CDR1 MDHEN, CDR2 SYDVKM. This CDR3 has 16 amino acids. V dropped 5 bases and J dropped 7; count of bases not matched to a gene: 11. CDR3 sequence (DNA): TGTGCCAGCAGTCCTATAGAACTAGCGGGGAAAAATGAGCAGTTCTTC. Protein: CASSPIELAGKNEQFF.

This chain uses TRBV6-6 with TRBJ1-1, with 10 bases identical to TRBD1. The CDR3 loop spans 14 amino acids. With 7 bases clipped from V and 9 bases from J, the junction kept 11 bases outside the gene matches. Germline CDR1 reads MNHNY; CDR2 reads SVGAGI (reference sequence). CDR3 sequence: CASTQTGGRSKAFF. The CDR3 DNA reads as TGTGCCAGCACCCAGACAGGGGGCCGGTCGAAAGCTTTCTTT.

The chain is built from TRBV2 and TRBJ1-5, with 9 nucleotides matching TRBD1. Trimming took 4 bases from V and 7 from J; bases not matched to a gene: 11. The germline CDR1 and CDR2 sequences are SNHLY and FYNNEI. The CDR3 sequence is 16 residues long. The CDR3 DNA follows: TGTGCCAGCAGTGTCTATTCACAGGGGGCAGGACAGCCCCAGCATTTT. Translated, it gives CASSVYSQGAGQPQHF. Looking up the rest from reference TRBV2 and TRBJ1-5 gives the full variable domain: EPEVTQTPSHQVTQMGQEVILRCVPISNHLYFYWYRQILGQKVEFLVSFYNNEISEKSEIFDDQFSVERPDGSNFTLKIRSTKLEDSAMYFCASSVYSQGAGQPQHFGDGTRLSIL.

Here the CDR3 DNA reads TGTGCCAGCAGCTTTTGGGGACAGGGGGAGGCGCAGTACGTC. Translated, it gives CASSFWGQGEAQYV. The chain has TRBV5-6 and TRBJ2-7; 11 nucleotides align to TRBD1. V gave up 2 bases and J gave up 9 bases; unmatched junction bases: 7. Germline V gene sequence: CDR1 SGHDT, CDR2 YYEEEE. The CDR3 is 14 residues long.

The chain links TRBV2 to TRBJ2-3; TRBD1 aligns across 8 bases. V trimming: 6 bases; J trimming: 5 bases; junction bases outside the gene matches: 4. Germline CDR1 SNHLY, CDR2 FYNNEI. CDR3 length: 13 residues. CDR3 in amino acids: CASSRGRRDTQYF. The CDR3 coding sequence is TGTGCCAGCAGCAGGGGGCGTAGAGATACGCAGTATTTT.

This chain links TRBV19 with TRBJ2-4; TRBD1 matches 9 bases. Germline V CDR1 and CDR2: LNHDA, SQIVND (reference sequence). V was pared by 8 bases and J by 10 bases, with 0 bases of the junction left unmatched. This CDR3 has 10 residues. The DNA for the CDR3 is TGTGCCAGTGGACAGGGGATTCAGTACTTC. It codes for CASGQGIQYF.

The chain combines TRBV23-1 with TRBJ1-5; a weak D match, TRBD1 (6 bases). TRBV23-1 is filed as an ORF, its function uncertain. The germline V and J ends were trimmed by 4 bases and 3 bases, with 13 bases remaining between them. The CDR3 is 15 amino acids. The CDR3 DNA sequence: TGCGCCAGCAGTCCACAGGACAGAAACAATCAGCCCCAGCATTTT. This gives the protein CASSPQDRNNQPQHF.

J is TRBJ2-5 and V is TRBV19, with 11 bases identical to TRBD1. CDR3 length: 14 amino acids. Germline V gene sequence: CDR1 LNHDA, CDR2 SQIVND (reference sequence). The ends lost 3 bases at V and 4 bases at J; junction bases unmatched: 1. The CDR3 DNA reads TGTGCCAGTAGTATGGACAGGGGGCGAGAGACCCAGTACTTC. Encoded protein: CASSMDRGRETQYF.

The chain carries TRBV4-1 and TRBJ1-5; perhaps TRBD1 as D (6 bases). CDR3 length equals 16 residues. Germline CDR1 reads MGHRA; CDR2 reads YSYEKL. With 0 bases removed from V and 6 bases from J, the gap between germline ends came to 15 bases. CDR3 amino acids: CASSQDLVGQFQPQHF. The CDR3, as DNA: TGCGCCAGCAGCCAAGATCTAGTCGGACAGTTTCAGCCCCAGCATTTT.

This sequence joins TRBV7-3 and TRBJ2-2, with a weak D call TRBD2 (6 bases). The CDR3 totals 13 residues. Germline CDR1 reads SGHTA; CDR2 reads FQGTGA. V lost 4 bases and J lost 8, with 11 bases in between. CDR3 sequence: CASSSGTEGELFF. CDR3 coding DNA: TGTGCCAGCAGCTCAGGGACTGAGGGGGAGCTGTTTTTT.

The chain employs TRBV6-4 and TRBJ1-1; 10 nucleotides match TRBD1. CDR1 and CDR2 from the germline V gene are MRHNA and SNTAGT. Trimming at V came to 2 bases and at J to 5 bases, leaving 2 bases not matched to a gene. The CDR3 is 14 amino acids. The CDR3 is CASSDGQGVTEAFF. Here the CDR3 DNA reads TGTGCCAGCAGTGACGGACAGGGGGTGACTGAAGCTTTCTTT.

The table lists this clone with a few counts. A junction end diverges from the germline sequence, so it may reflect a read error. This chain links TRBV7-9 with TRBJ1-2, with unresolved D. This CDR3 comprises 12 residues. The germline V gene has CDR1 SEHNR and CDR2 FQNEAQ (reference sequence). CDR3 DNA sequence: TGTTCCAGCAGCTCAGAAAACTATGGCTACACCTTC. It translates to CSSSSENYGYTF.

The chain uses TRBV29-1 and TRBJ1-1; D gene ambiguous. The length of the CDR3 is 13 residues. V gave up 5 bases and J gave up 1 base, with 11 bases separating them. Germline CDR1 reads SQVTM; CDR2 reads ANQGSEA. As DNA, the CDR3 is TGCAGCGTTTTTCAAGGAGGGAACACTGAAGCTTTCTTT. It yields the protein CSVFQGGNTEAFF.

The chain carries TRBV11-2 and TRBJ2-1; 7 bases match TRBD1. The CDR3 covers 15 residues. J gave up 8 bases and V 3 bases, and 10 bases lay outside the gene matches. Germline assignment: CDR1 SGHAT and CDR2 FQNNGV. CDR3 in amino acids: CASSFRDSPADEQFF. CDR3 DNA sequence: TGTGCCAGCAGCTTTAGGGACAGCCCCGCGGATGAGCAGTTCTTC. Full variable domain (outside the CDR3, taken from reference TRBV11-2 and TRBJ2-1): EAGVAQSPRYKIIEKRQSVAFWCNPISGHATLYWYQQILGQGPKLLIQFQNNGVVDDSQLPKDRFSAERLKGVDSTLKIQPAKLEDSAVYLCASSFRDSPADEQFFGPGTRLTVL.